The 32 T cell receptor beta chains given below trace back to one sample, sequenced in a study of T cell responses to AZD1222 COVID-19 vaccine. The method was immunoSEQ multiplex PCR; TCRdb's version includes in-frame clones alone and lacks a portion of them. Here the sample spans 110,000 or so clones, around 87% being singletons. Sequenced material: peripheral blood, taken on day 0 of AZD1222 vaccination. These receptors all stem from an adult in good health.

The chain combines TRBV7-2 with TRBJ2-3; the D is unclear. From germline, CDR1 is SGHTA and CDR2 FQGNSA. Trimming removed 2 bases at V and 4 bases at J, with 1 base between. The CDR3 length is 11 residues. Written as DNA, the CDR3 is TGTGCCAGCAGCTTATCAGATACGCAGTATTTT. Its protein is CASSLSDTQYF.

The chain carries TRBV6-5 and TRBJ2-7; the D call may be TRBD1 or TRBD2 (6 bases each). The CDR3 contains 13 residues. From germline, CDR1 is MNHEY and CDR2 SVGAGI. V lost 3 bases and J lost 6, with 12 bases in between. CDR3 amino acids: CASSYEGGLEQYF. The CDR3 nucleotides are TGTGCCAGCAGTTATGAAGGGGGGCTCGAGCAGTACTTC.

The chain links TRBV27 to TRBJ1-6; maybe TRBD1 (5 bases). This CDR3 is built from 17 residues. The germline V and J ends were trimmed by 2 bases and 0 bases, with 11 bases remaining between them. CDR1 and CDR2 from the germline V gene are MNHEY and SMNVEV (reference sequence). The CDR3 DNA follows: TGTGCCAGCAGTTTAAGGGGCAGAGACTCCTATAATTCACCCCTCCACTTT. Translation: CASSLRGRDSYNSPLHF.

The genes are TRBV28 and TRBJ2-3; weak D call: TRBD1 (6 bases). This CDR3 region has 15 residues. Germline V gives CDR1 MDHEN, CDR2 SYDVKM. V was shortened by 6 bases and J by 5 bases, with 18 bases between the two germline ends. The CDR3 is CASSPGHRGEDTQYF. In DNA, the CDR3 is TGTGCCAGCAGCCCGGGACACCGGGGAGAAGATACGCAGTATTTT.

CDR3 DNA: TGTGCCAGCAGCAATACAGGGCCCCTCTATGGCTACACCTTC. Amino acid sequence: CASSNTGPLYGYTF. The chain carries TRBV21-1 and TRBJ1-2; the table gives TRBD1 as D, unverified against the DNA. TRBV21-1 is annotated as a pseudogene. The CDR3 totals 14 residues.

The chain recombines TRBV6-2 or TRBV6-3 with TRBJ2-7; D is unresolved. This CDR3 is 15 amino acids long. Germline V gene lookup returns CDR1 MNHEY and CDR2 SVGEGT. Trimming shortened V by 6 bases and J by 5 bases, and 20 bases separated the two germline ends. CDR3 bases: TGTGCCAGCAGCACGAGAGGTGATGTGCGCCACGAGCAGTACTTC. It codes for CASSTRGDVRHEQYF.

This clone came up once. V usage is TRBV6-6 and J usage is TRBJ2-7; no firm D call. The germline V gene encodes CDR1 MNHNY and CDR2 SVGAGI (reference sequence). Trimming cost V 5 bases and J 3 bases, with 2 bases left between them. The CDR3 has 10 residues. CDR3 residues: CASSDYEQYF. Written as DNA, the CDR3 is TGTGCCAGCAGTGACTACGAGCAGTACTTC.

This clone appeared a few times. The chain recombines TRBV6-2 or TRBV6-3 with TRBJ2-7; TRBD1 matches at 9 bases. The CDR3 length is 12 residues. J lost 6 bases, V lost 6 bases, and 3 bases had no gene match. From germline, CDR1 is MNHEY and CDR2 SVGEGT. CDR3 DNA: TGTGCCAGCAGCCAGACAGGGGGCGAGCAGTACTTC. Residues: CASSQTGGEQYF.

The chain combines TRBV11-1 with TRBJ2-5, with D perhaps TRBD1 or TRBD2 (6 bases each). Germline V gene data show CDR1 as SGHAT and CDR2 as FQDESV (reference sequence). Trimming took 1 base from V and 1 from J, leaving 10 bases between them. This CDR3 is 15 amino acids long. CDR3 protein: CASSLGRGLQETQYF. CDR3 DNA sequence: TGTGCCAGCAGCTTAGGCAGGGGACTCCAAGAGACCCAGTACTTC.

This sequence joins TRBV7-2 and TRBJ2-3; TRBD2 matches 7 bases. With 1 base clipped from V and 3 bases from J, the junction kept 4 bases outside the gene matches. CDR3 length equals 15 residues. Looked up from germline, CDR1 is SGHTA and CDR2 is FQGNSA. This CDR3 reads CASSLGAGVTDTQYF. For the CDR3, the DNA is TGTGCCAGCAGCTTAGGGGCGGGAGTGACAGATACGCAGTATTTT.

The gene calls are TRBV30 and TRBJ2-5; maybe TRBD2 (6 bases). This CDR3 contains 14 residues. Trimming removed 0 bases at V and 5 bases at J, with 13 bases between. Germline V gene sequence: CDR1 GTSNPN, CDR2 SVGIG (reference sequence). For the CDR3, the DNA is TGTGCCTGGAGTGTACGGGGCGGGAAGGAGACCCAGTACTTC. Amino acids: CAWSVRGGKETQYF.

Here the CDR3 DNA reads TGTGCCACCAGCAGAGAAGGACAGGGGGGTGGCTATGGCTACACCTTC. This gives the protein CATSREGQGGGYGYTF. The chain employs TRBV15 and TRBJ1-2; 10 bases line up with TRBD1. Germline trimming cut 0 bases from V and 4 bases from J; bases unmatched to any gene: 5. Per the germline V gene, CDR1 is LNHNV and CDR2 is YYDKDF (reference sequence). CDR3 length: 16 residues. The variable domain in full, completed from reference TRBV15 and TRBJ1-2, reads DAMVIQNPRYQVTQFGKPVTLSCSQTLNHNVMYWYQQKSSQAPKLLFHYYDKDFNNEADTPDNFQSRRPNTSFCFLDIRSPGLGDTAMYLCATSREGQGGGYGYTFGSGTRLTVV.

The chain uses TRBV3-1 (or the pseudogene TRBV3-2) and TRBJ2-7; no definite D call. The CDR3 has 13 residues. Germline V lookup: CDR1 LGHDT, CDR2 YNNKEL (reference sequence). The V end was cut by 2 bases, the J end by 2 bases, with 7 bases between. The CDR3 protein is CASSQTGPYEQYF. Written as DNA, the CDR3 is TGTGCCAGCAGCCAAACCGGCCCCTACGAGCAGTACTTC.

The chain joins TRBV4-1 to TRBJ2-5; TRBD1 matches at 9 bases. This CDR3 spans 14 amino acids. V lost 6 bases to trimming and J lost 1 base; unmatched junction nucleotides: 3. Per germline, CDR1 MGHRA and CDR2 YSYEKL. This chain's CDR3 is CASRGTGFQETQYF. The CDR3 DNA is TGCGCCAGCAGGGGGACAGGGTTCCAAGAGACCCAGTACTTC.

V usage is TRBV11-2 and J usage is TRBJ2-5, with no clear D. The CDR3 has 12 amino acids. Looked up from germline, CDR1 is SGHAT and CDR2 is FQNNGV. The V end was cut by 3 bases, the J end by 1 base, with 3 bases between. As DNA, the CDR3 is TGTGCCAGCAGCTTGGGCCAAGAGACCCAGTACTTC. It translates to CASSLGQETQYF.

The chain links TRBV7-2 to TRBJ1-2; D not certain. This CDR3 spans 14 amino acids. The V and J ends lost 0 bases and 3 bases respectively, with 8 bases between them. Germline V gene sequence: CDR1 SGHTA, CDR2 FQGNSA. CDR3 nucleotides: TGTGCCAGCAGCTTAGCGTGGCAGTACTATGGCTACACCTTC. Translating it yields CASSLAWQYYGYTF.

The chain links TRBV27 to TRBJ1-1, with a possible D match to TRBD1 (5 bases). Per germline, CDR1 MNHEY and CDR2 SMNVEV (reference sequence). V was cut by 2 bases and J by 1 base, with 11 bases left in between. CDR3 length: 15 residues. CDR3 DNA sequence: TGTGCCAGCAGTTTAAGACAGCATCCGAACACTGAAGCTTTCTTT. It codes for CASSLRQHPNTEAFF.

Here the CDR3 DNA reads TGCGCCAGACGCCGCCCCGGGGGCTGGGGCAATCAGCCCCAGCATTTT. It codes for CARRRPGGWGNQPQHF. This chain links TRBV10-1 with TRBJ1-5; TRBD1 is a possible D gene (6 bases). The V end lost 9 bases, the J end lost 2 bases, and 20 bases lay between the germline ends. The CDR3 is made up of 16 amino acids. In germline, CDR1 is WNHNN, CDR2 SYGVQD (reference sequence).

Here the CDR3 DNA reads TGTGCCTGGACCGGGGGGGTCGCTAATGAAAAACTGTTTTTT. As protein: CAWTGGVANEKLFF. The chain has TRBV30 and TRBJ1-4; D perhaps matches TRBD1 (5 bases). The germline V and J ends were trimmed by 4 bases and 3 bases, with 12 bases remaining between them. This CDR3 contains 14 residues. From germline, CDR1 is GTSNPN and CDR2 SVGIG (reference sequence).

The CDR3 region has the DNA TGTGCCAGCAGCTACGGGGGGTCCCAAGAGACCCAGTACTTC. Its translation is CASSYGGSQETQYF. This rearrangement joins TRBV7-9 to TRBJ2-5; 7 bases line up with TRBD2. CDR1 is SEHNR, CDR2 FQNEAQ, per germline (reference sequence). V dropped 4 bases and J dropped 1; count of bases not matched to a gene: 3. CDR3 length: 14 amino acids.

The chain couples TRBV2 to TRBJ1-1; D unresolved. Germline-derived CDR1 and CDR2 are SNHLY and FYNNEI. The CDR3 is 14 amino acids. V lost 5 bases and J 0 bases, leaving 10 bases between the germline ends. The CDR3 protein is CASSQVSMNTEAFF. The DNA of the CDR3 is TGTGCCAGCAGTCAGGTCTCCATGAACACTGAAGCTTTCTTT.

This chain connects TRBV5-4 to TRBJ1-1; D uncertain. The CDR3 totals 14 residues. Trimming took 3 bases from V and 4 from J, leaving 13 bases between them. The germline V gene encodes CDR1 SGHNT and CDR2 YYREEE (reference sequence). The CDR3 loop is CASSSPDRVTEAFF. The CDR3 bases are TGTGCCAGCAGCTCACCGGACCGGGTCACTGAAGCTTTCTTT.

This clone occurred a few times. The CDR3 DNA follows: TGCAGCGTGGGGACAGGACAAAACTATGGCTACACCTTC. This codes for CSVGTGQNYGYTF. The chain recombines TRBV29-1 with TRBJ1-2; 8 nucleotides match TRBD1. Germline values: CDR1 SQVTM, CDR2 ANQGSEA. Losses at the gene ends were 6 bases for V and 2 bases for J; bases not matched to a gene: 5. The CDR3 runs to 13 residues.

This clone has just one count. The V call is TRBV10-1, the J call TRBJ2-7; tentatively, D is TRBD1 (6 bases). The CDR3 length is 12 residues. Germline V lookup: CDR1 WNHNN, CDR2 SYGVQD (reference sequence). Trimming left V 6 bases short and J 2 bases short, with 8 bases between. This CDR3 reads CASSGTTYEQYF. The CDR3 DNA follows: TGCGCCAGCAGCGGGACAACCTACGAGCAGTACTTC.

The V and J genes are TRBV7-9 and TRBJ2-7; 7 bases match TRBD1. CDR3 length: 17 amino acids. V shed 5 bases and J 3 bases; nucleotides not matched to a gene: 16. Per the germline V gene, CDR1 is SEHNR and CDR2 is FQNEAQ (reference sequence). The CDR3 loop reads CASSPARDSLRGYEQYF. In DNA form, the CDR3 reads TGTGCCAGCAGCCCGGCGAGGGACAGCCTCAGGGGCTACGAGCAGTACTTC.

The chain has TRBV28 and TRBJ1-1, with D perhaps TRBD1 (6 bases). V lost 3 bases to trimming and J lost 3 bases, with 14 bases between them. CDR1 MDHEN and CDR2 SYDVKM come from the germline V gene. The CDR3 extends over 15 amino acids. The CDR3 nucleotides read TGTGCCAGCAGTTTTGAGGGGGAGGCGGACACTGAAGCTTTCTTT. This encodes CASSFEGEADTEAFF.

This clone was recorded once. The chain recombines TRBV28 with TRBJ1-1, with 7 bases matching TRBD1. From germline, CDR1 is MDHEN and CDR2 SYDVKM. Trimming at V came to 5 bases and at J to 0 bases, leaving 12 bases not matched to a gene. The CDR3 has 17 residues. The DNA of the CDR3 is TGTGCCAGCAGTCAAAACCCCAGGGGGACCATGAACACTGAAGCTTTCTTT. This encodes CASSQNPRGTMNTEAFF. Together with reference TRBV28 and TRBJ1-1, the CDR3 gives the full variable domain: DVKVTQSSRYLVKRTGEKVFLECVQDMDHENMFWYRQDPGLGLRLIYFSYDVKMKEKGDIPEGYSVSREKKERFSLILESASTNQTSMYLCASSQNPRGTMNTEAFFGQGTRLTVV.

The sample holds a few counts of this clone. The chain joins TRBV14 to TRBJ2-1, with TRBD2 matching over 15 bases. Germline values: CDR1 SGHDN, CDR2 FVKESK. The CDR3 consists of 17 residues. V lost 3 bases, J lost 8 bases, and 8 bases stayed unmatched. The CDR3 reads CASSHGLAGGPRDEQFF. CDR3 coding DNA: TGTGCCAGCAGCCACGGACTAGCGGGAGGGCCTAGGGATGAGCAGTTCTTC.

The gene calls are TRBV28 and TRBJ2-7, with 10 bases aligning to TRBD2. Germline V gene lookup returns CDR1 MDHEN and CDR2 SYDVKM. This CDR3 is 15 amino acids long. The J segment lost 6 bases and the V segment lost 5 bases, leaving 10 bases of the junction unmatched. The CDR3, as DNA: TGTGCCAGCAGTGCCCCGGGACTAGCGAGCAGCGAGCAGTACTTC. Translation gives CASSAPGLASSEQYF.

The rearrangement links TRBV6-2 or TRBV6-3 to TRBJ2-3, with 7 bases lining up with TRBD2. This CDR3 has 20 residues. J gave up 0 bases and V 6 bases, and 21 bases lay outside the gene matches. Per the germline V gene, CDR1 is MNHEY and CDR2 is SVGEGT. The CDR3 nucleotides are TGTGCCAGCAGCCGACCCCCACGATCCGGAGCGGGGATCAGCACAGATACGCAGTATTTT. It codes for CASSRPPRSGAGISTDTQYF.

The chain combines TRBV21-1 with TRBJ2-7; the D call TRBD2 from the table was never checked on the DNA. TRBV21-1 is deemed a pseudogene. The CDR3 contains 16 residues. For the CDR3, the DNA is TGTGCCAGCAGCAAAGACCCCAGCGGGAGCTCCTACGAGCAGTACTTC. Translated: CASSKDPSGSSYEQYF.

The chain combines TRBV14 with TRBJ2-3, with 7 bases identical to TRBD1. CDR3 length equals 16 residues. V trimming: 4 bases; J trimming: 2 bases; junction bases outside the gene matches: 9. Germline lookup yields CDR1 SGHDN and CDR2 FVKESK. The CDR3 reads CASSRKPGQTTDTQYF. Written as DNA, the CDR3 is TGTGCCAGCAGCCGGAAACCGGGACAGACCACAGATACGCAGTATTTT.